This T cell receptor (beta chain) was documented in a study of technical replicates of blood from a few donors. Some clones are missing from TCRdb's copy, which holds only in-frame ones; the method was immunoSEQ multiplex PCR. The sample includes 59,000 or so clones, 85% to 95% of them seen just once. The CDR3 covers 18 residues. Germline lookup yields CDR1 SEHNR and CDR2 FQNEAQ (reference sequence). After removal of 2 bases from V and 4 bases from J, the junction contained 13 bases not matched to a gene. The TCR sequence derives from a human donor in good health. Some clones in this sample may be carry-over from other donors' samples. Sequencing was carried out using PBMCs. The chain joins TRBV7-9 to TRBJ2-1; the match to TRBD2 covers 8 bases. The CDR3 loop is CASSLMRAGAGGYNEQFF. In DNA, the CDR3 is TGTGCCAGCAGCTTAATGAGGGCTGGGGCGGGGGGTTACAATGAGCAGTTCTTC.